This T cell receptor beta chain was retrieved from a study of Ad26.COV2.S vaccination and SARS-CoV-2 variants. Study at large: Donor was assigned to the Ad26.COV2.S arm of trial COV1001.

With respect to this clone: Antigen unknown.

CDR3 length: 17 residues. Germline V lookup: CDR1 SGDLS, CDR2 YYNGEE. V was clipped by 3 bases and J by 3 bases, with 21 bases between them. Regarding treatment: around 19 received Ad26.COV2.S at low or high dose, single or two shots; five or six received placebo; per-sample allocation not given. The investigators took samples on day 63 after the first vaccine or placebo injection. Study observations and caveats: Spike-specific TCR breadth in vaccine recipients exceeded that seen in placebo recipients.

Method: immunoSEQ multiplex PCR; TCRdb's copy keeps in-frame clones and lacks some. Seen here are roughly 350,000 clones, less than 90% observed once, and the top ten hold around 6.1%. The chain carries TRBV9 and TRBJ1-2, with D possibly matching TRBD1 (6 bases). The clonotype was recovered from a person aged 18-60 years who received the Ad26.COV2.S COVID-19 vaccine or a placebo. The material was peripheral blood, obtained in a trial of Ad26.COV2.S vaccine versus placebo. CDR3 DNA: TGTGCCAGCAGCGACCCTATACGAACCTCAGGGGACTATGGCTACACCTTC. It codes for CASSDPIRTSGDYGYTF. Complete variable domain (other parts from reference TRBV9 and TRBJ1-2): DSGVTQTPKHLITATGQRVTLRCSPRSGDLSVYWYQQSLDQGLQFLIQYYNGEERAKGNILERFSAQQFPDLHSELNLSSLELGDSALYFCASSDPIRTSGDYGYTFGSGTRLTVV.